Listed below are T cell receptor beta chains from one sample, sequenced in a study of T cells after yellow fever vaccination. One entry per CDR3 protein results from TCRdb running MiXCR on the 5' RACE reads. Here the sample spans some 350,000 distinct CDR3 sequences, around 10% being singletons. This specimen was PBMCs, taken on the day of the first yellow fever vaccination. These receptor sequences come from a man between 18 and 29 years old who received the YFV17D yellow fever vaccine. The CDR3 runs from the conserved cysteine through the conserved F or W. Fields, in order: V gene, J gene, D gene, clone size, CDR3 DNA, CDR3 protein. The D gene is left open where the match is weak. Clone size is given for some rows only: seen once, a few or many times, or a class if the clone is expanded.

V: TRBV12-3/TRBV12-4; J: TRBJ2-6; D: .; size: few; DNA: TGTGCCAGCAGTCGGGGACAACCCGGGTACGGGGCCAACGTCCTGACTTTC; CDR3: CASSRGQPGYGANVLTF
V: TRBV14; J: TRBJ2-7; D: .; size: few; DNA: TGTGCCAGCAGCCAAGACAACCGGGACTCCCGCTCCTACGAGCAGTACTTC; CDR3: CASSQDNRDSRSYEQYF
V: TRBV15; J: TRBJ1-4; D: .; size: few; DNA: TGTGCCACCAGCAGAGACAAAAATGAAAAACTGTTTTTT; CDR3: CATSRDKNEKLFF
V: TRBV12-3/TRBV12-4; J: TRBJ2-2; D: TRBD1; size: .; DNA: TGTGCCAGCAGTCCCTGGACAGGGATTGCCGGGGAGCTGTTTTTT; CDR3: CASSPWTGIAGELFF
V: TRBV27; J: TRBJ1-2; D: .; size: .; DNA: TGTGCCAGCAGGACAGACACTAGGGGCTACACCTTC; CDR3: CASRTDTRGYTF
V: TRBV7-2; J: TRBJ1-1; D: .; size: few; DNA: TGTGCCAGCAGCCCTTCCGTGGGTGGAACTGAAGCTTTCTTT; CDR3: CASSPSVGGTEAFF
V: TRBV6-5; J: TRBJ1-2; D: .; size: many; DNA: TGTGCCAGCAGTTACTCCGGGGCACGAGCCTATGGCTACACCTTC; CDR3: CASSYSGARAYGYTF
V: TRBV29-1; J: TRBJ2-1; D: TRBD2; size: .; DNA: TGCAGCGTTCCTAGCGGGGGGGCAGGTGAGCAGTTCTTC; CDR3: CSVPSGGAGEQFF
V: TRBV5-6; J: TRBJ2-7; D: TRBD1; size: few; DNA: TGTGCCAGCAGGCGGACAGGGGGAGCCCTCTACGAGCAGTACTTC; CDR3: CASRRTGGALYEQYF
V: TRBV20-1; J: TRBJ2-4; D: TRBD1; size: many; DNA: TGCAGTGCTAGATACAGGGGCGACAAAAACATTCAGTACTTC; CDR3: CSARYRGDKNIQYF
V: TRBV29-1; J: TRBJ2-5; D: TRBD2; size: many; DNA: TGCAGCGTTGTCGGGGGGACGTACCAAGAGACCCAGTACTTC; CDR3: CSVVGGTYQETQYF
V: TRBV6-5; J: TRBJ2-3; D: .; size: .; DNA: TGTGCCAGCAGTTACACCGGGCGGGGCACAGATACGCAGTATTTT; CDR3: CASSYTGRGTDTQYF
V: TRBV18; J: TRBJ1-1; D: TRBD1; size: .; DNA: TGTGCCAGCTCATTCAGGGGGAGCGTAATGAACACTGAAGCTTTCTTT; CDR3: CASSFRGSVMNTEAFF
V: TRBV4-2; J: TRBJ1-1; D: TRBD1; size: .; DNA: TGTGCCAGCAGCCCAAACGCAGGGGGAGTCACTGAAGCTTTCTTT; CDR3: CASSPNAGGVTEAFF
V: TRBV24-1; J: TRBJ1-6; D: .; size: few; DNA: TGTGCCACCAGTGATGCGGGAAATTCACCCCTCCACTTT; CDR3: CATSDAGNSPLHF
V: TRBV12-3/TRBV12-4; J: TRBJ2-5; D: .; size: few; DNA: TGTGCCAGCAGTCGAACGGACGAGACCCAGTACTTC; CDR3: CASSRTDETQYF
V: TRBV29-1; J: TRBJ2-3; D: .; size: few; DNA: TGCAGCGTTGTGGGGGCTTTGGTAGATACGCAGTATTTT; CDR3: CSVVGALVDTQYF
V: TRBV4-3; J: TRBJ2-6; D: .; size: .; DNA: TGCGCCAGCAGCCAAGATGGGGGATACTCTGGGGCCAACGTCCTGACTTTC; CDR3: CASSQDGGYSGANVLTF
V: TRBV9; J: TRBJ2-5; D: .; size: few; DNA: TGTGCCAGCAGCGTAGCAGGGGGGGCCAAGGAGACCCAGTACTTC; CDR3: CASSVAGGAKETQYF
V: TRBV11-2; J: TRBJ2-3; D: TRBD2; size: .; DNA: TGTGCCAGCAGCTGGGGACTAGCGGGGACTATCAACACAGATACGCAGTATTTT; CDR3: CASSWGLAGTINTDTQYF
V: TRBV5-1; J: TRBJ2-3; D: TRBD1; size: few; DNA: TGCGCCAGCAGCCCGGGACAGGGATGGAGCACAGATACGCAGTATTTT; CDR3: CASSPGQGWSTDTQYF
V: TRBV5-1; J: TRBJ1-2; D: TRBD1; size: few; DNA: TGCGCCAGCAGCTCGGGACAGGTAGACTATGGCTACACCTTC; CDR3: CASSSGQVDYGYTF
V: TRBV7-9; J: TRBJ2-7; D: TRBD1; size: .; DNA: TGTGCCAGCAGCTTAGATGACAGGGCCTACGAGCAGTACTTC; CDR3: CASSLDDRAYEQYF
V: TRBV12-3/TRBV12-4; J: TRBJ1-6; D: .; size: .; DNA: TGTGCCAGCAGTCGCCTCGGTTCACCCCTCCACTTT; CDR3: CASSRLGSPLHF
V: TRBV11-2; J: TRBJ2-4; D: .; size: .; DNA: TGTGCCAGCAGCACTCAAACAGGGTGGGGGGTCGAGGCCAAAAACATTCTGTACTTC; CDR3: CASSTQTGWGVEAKNILYF